This TCR beta chain was identified during a study of CD8 T cells in Susac syndrome. Findings and caveats of the study: Regarding the TCR sequencing and HLA analysis, the study admitted that a relatively small number of individuals were involved.

As concerns this clonotype: Its matching antigen is unknown.

RNA in amounts of roughly 0.5 to 1 ug was reverse transcribed with random hexamers. An immunoSEQ multiplex PCR generated amplified TCR beta CDR3 products spanning 54 Vbeta and 13 Jbeta. Each CDR3 protein gets one entry after TCRdb re-called the immunoSEQ multiplex PCR reads with MiXCR. Of about 200,000 distinct CDR3 sequences in the sample, around 96% were seen once. The germline V and J ends were trimmed by 1 base and 10 bases, with 10 bases remaining between them. The CDR3 covers 11 residues. Germline V gene lookup returns CDR1 DFQATT and CDR2 SNEGSKA (reference sequence). The clonotype comes from a human donor with multiple sclerosis. Input material: CD4+ T cells from PBMCs. V gene TRBV20-1 combines with J gene TRBJ2-5; TRBD2 might be the D (6 bases). In DNA form, the CDR3 reads TGCAGTGCTAGAGGGTGGCGGGACCAGTACTTC. The encoded protein is CSARGWRDQYF.